These 10 T cell receptor beta chains were all obtained from the same sample, sequenced in a study of blood T cells in healthy people across ages (dated by TCRdb to about 2015). Library preparation employed 5' RACE. The sequencing machine was an Illumina HiSeq 2500. A second roughly 6 to 12 cycle PCR used a sample-barcoded 5' primer and a J-beta primer mix. Clones were called with MiXCR by TCRdb after fastp trimmed the public reads at Q25, and only in-frame beta chains were retained. All rows with the same CDR3 protein become a single entry with the most common DNA and genes. This sample comprises 1.5 million or so distinct CDR3 sequences, approximately 42% of them detected only once. The leading ten clones occupy 4% of the sample. The sample comprised blood. These receptors all come from a woman younger than 30 in good health.

This clonotype was seen a handful of times. The rearrangement uses TRBV29-1 and TRBJ1-1; D is uncertain. The CDR3 contains 11 residues. V lost 4 bases to trimming and J lost 7 bases, with 10 bases between them. Germline lookup yields CDR1 SQVTM and CDR2 ANQGSEA. In DNA form, the CDR3 reads TGCAGCGTTGGGGATACTAATGAAGCTTTCTTT. Protein: CSVGDTNEAFF.

The rearrangement uses TRBV15 and TRBJ1-2; 7 nucleotides line up with TRBD1. CDR1 LNHNV and CDR2 YYDKDF come from the germline V gene (reference sequence). Unmatched junction bases numbered 2, after V lost 5 bases and J lost 5 bases. The CDR3 length is 12 residues. This CDR3 reads CATSEQGYGYTF. Here the CDR3 DNA reads TGTGCCACCAGCGAACAGGGGTATGGCTACACCTTC.

V is TRBV5-1 and J is TRBJ1-1; 10 bases agree with TRBD1. CDR1 is SGHRS, CDR2 YFSETQ, per germline. V trimming: 2 bases; J trimming: 0 bases; junction bases outside the gene matches: 7. This CDR3 region has 17 residues. CDR3 in DNA: TGCGCCAGCAGCTTAGGGGACAGGGGAGGTATGAACACTGAAGCTTTCTTT. Translation: CASSLGDRGGMNTEAFF.

The V and J genes are TRBV29-1 and TRBJ2-5; D is undetermined. The CDR3 spans 10 residues. Germline CDR1 and CDR2: SQVTM and ANQGSEA. The ends were cut back, 3 bases at V and 11 bases at J, with 10 bases in the middle. The CDR3, as DNA: TGCAGCGTTGAGGTCAATGAGCAGTACTTC. Amino acid sequence: CSVEVNEQYF.

This clonotype has a handful of counts. The chain uses TRBV4-3 and TRBJ1-1; the D is unclear. The V gene's germline CDR1 is LGHNA and CDR2 YSLEER. The V end was cut by 0 bases, the J end by 6 bases, with 11 bases between. CDR3 size: 14 residues. This CDR3 reads CASSQDIGFSEAFF. CDR3 DNA: TGCGCCAGCAGCCAAGATATCGGCTTTTCTGAAGCTTTCTTT.

The J gene is TRBJ1-6, the V gene TRBV29-1, with 7 nucleotides matching TRBD1. The CDR3 is 13 residues long. The germline gives CDR1 SQVTM, CDR2 ANQGSEA. J lost 7 bases, V lost 7 bases, and 7 bases had no gene match. The CDR3 nucleotides read TGCAGCGCGTCACAGGGGAACAATTCACCCCTCCACTTT. Amino acids: CSASQGNNSPLHF.

This clonotype showed up many times. This chain connects TRBV29-1 to TRBJ2-5, with D perhaps TRBD2 (6 bases). V was cut by 4 bases and J by 5 bases, with 14 bases left in between. The CDR3 is 13 residues long. The germline CDR1 and CDR2 sequences are SQVTM and ANQGSEA. For the CDR3, the DNA is TGCAGCGTTGGCGGGGTCGTTGGGGAGACCCAGTACTTC. Residues: CSVGGVVGETQYF.

In this sample, this clonotype turned up once. This may come from a read error, since a much larger clone is one base off. J is TRBJ2-7 and V is TRBV15; the D is unclear. The CDR3 spans 15 residues. V gave up 3 bases and J gave up 7 bases, with 19 bases separating them. From germline, CDR1 is LNHNV and CDR2 YYDKDF (reference sequence). The CDR3 sequence: CATSRARLEDNEQYF. The CDR3 DNA is TGTGCCACCAGCAGGGCGCGGCTAGAAGACAATGAGCAGTACTTC.

The V gene is TRBV5-1, the J gene TRBJ1-4, with D tentatively TRBD1 (6 bases). V dropped 2 bases and J dropped 8 bases, with 16 bases sitting between them. The germline CDR1 and CDR2 sequences are SGHRS and YFSETQ. This CDR3 has 15 residues. CDR3 loop: CASSFTGTGEEKLFF. The CDR3 nucleotides read TGCGCCAGCAGCTTCACAGGGACCGGGGAAGAAAAACTGTTTTTT.

The chain couples TRBV24-1 to TRBJ2-1, with D uncertain. The V gene's germline CDR1 is KGHDR and CDR2 SFDVKD. Between the trimmed V and J ends, which lost 0 bases and 8 bases, there was a span of 10 bases. This CDR3 has 14 amino acids. CDR3 amino acids: CATSDLGPMDEQFF. CDR3 DNA sequence: TGTGCCACCAGTGATTTGGGCCCGATGGATGAGCAGTTCTTC.